Following are 2 T cell receptor beta chains from one sample sequenced in a study of technical replicates of blood from a few donors (dated by TCRdb to 2015 to 2018). The receptor library was made with the immunoSEQ multiplex PCR assay. TCRdb mirrors the immuneACCESS table, restricted to in-frame sequences. Some clones are absent from its copies; in checked studies, under half trace to an unresolved V gene, and the reason for the others is unknown. This sample is represented by about 82,000 clones; around 92% of them were singletons. The ten most abundant clones make up roughly 0.25% of the sample. The sample consisted of T cells isolated from PBMCs. The source of these receptors is a human donor in good health.

This sequence joins TRBV19 and TRBJ2-3; 7 bases are shared with TRBD1. CDR3 length equals 14 residues. Losses at the gene ends were 6 bases for V and 1 base for J; bases not matched to a gene: 4. From germline, CDR1 is LNHDA and CDR2 SQIVND (reference sequence). The CDR3 reads CASRPGQGTDTQYF. DNA for the CDR3: TGTGCCAGTAGGCCCGGACAGGGCACAGATACGCAGTATTTT.

This clone was picked up one time. This rearrangement joins TRBV28 to TRBJ2-3, with 10 bases identical to TRBD2. The V gene's germline CDR1 is MDHEN and CDR2 SYDVKM. Trimming cost V 3 bases and J 7 bases; bases outside gene matches: 10. The CDR3 has 16 amino acids. The CDR3 reads CASSLEAGGPHHTQYF. CDR3 nucleotide sequence: TGTGCCAGCAGTTTGGAAGCGGGAGGGCCTCATCATACGCAGTATTTT.